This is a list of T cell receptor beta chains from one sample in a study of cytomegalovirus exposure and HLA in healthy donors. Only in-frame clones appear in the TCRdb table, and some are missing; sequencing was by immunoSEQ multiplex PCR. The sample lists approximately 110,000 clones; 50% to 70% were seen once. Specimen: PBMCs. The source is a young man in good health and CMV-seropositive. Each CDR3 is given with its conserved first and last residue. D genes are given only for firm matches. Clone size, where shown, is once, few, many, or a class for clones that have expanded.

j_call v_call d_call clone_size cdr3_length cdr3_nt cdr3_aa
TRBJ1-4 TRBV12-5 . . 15 TGTGCTAGTGGTTTTGGAGGGATGGGGGGGGAAAAACTGTTTTTT CASGFGGMGGEKLFF
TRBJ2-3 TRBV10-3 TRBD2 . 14 TGTGCCACCTGGACTAGCGGGGGATCAAATACGCAGTATTTT CATWTSGGSNTQYF
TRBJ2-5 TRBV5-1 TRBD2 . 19 TGCGCCAGCAGCTTCCCAAGACTAGCGGGGGGGCGTGGAGGTGAGACCCAGTACTTC CASSFPRLAGGRGGETQYF
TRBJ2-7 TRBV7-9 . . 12 TGTGCCAGCAGTACTGGGCTTTCCGAGCAGTACTTC CASSTGLSEQYF
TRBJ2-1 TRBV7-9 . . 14 TGTGCCAGCAGCCCCCAGGGAACCTACAATGAGCAGTTCTTC CASSPQGTYNEQFF
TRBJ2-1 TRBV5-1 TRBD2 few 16 TGCGCCAGCAGCTTGGTACTAGCGGGGGGCTACAATGAGCAGTTCTTC CASSLVLAGGYNEQFF
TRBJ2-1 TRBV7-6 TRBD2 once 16 TGTGCCAGCAGCTTAGATGGGCGGGGGGGAAAAAATGAGCAGTTCTTC CASSLDGRGGKNEQFF
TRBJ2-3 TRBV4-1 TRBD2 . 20 TGCGCCAGCAGCCAAGGTCCCGTAAGCGAGCGGGGGGGCCGCACAGATACGCAGTATTTT CASSQGPVSERGGRTDTQYF
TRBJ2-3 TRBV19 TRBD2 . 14 TGTGCCAGTAGCCGCGGGGGAAGTCCGAATACGCAGTATTTT CASSRGGSPNTQYF
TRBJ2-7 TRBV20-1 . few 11 TGCAGTGCTGTCGGGTCCTACGAGCAGTACTTC CSAVGSYEQYF
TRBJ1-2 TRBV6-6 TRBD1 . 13 TGTGCCAGCACGAGGACAGGGGGCTCTGGCTACACCTTC CASTRTGGSGYTF
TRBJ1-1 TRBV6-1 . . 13 TGTGCCAGCAGTGTAAACAGGAACACTGAAGCTTTCTTT CASSVNRNTEAFF
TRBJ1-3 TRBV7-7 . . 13 TGTGCTAGCAGCTCGAGCTCTGGAAACACCATATATTTT CASSSSSGNTIYF
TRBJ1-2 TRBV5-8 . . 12 TGTGCCAGCAGCTTGGAGAGCTATGGCTACACCTTC CASSLESYGYTF
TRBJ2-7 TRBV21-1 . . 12 TGTGCCAGAAGGGGGAGCTCCTACGAGCAGTACTTC CARRGSSYEQYF
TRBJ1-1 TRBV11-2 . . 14 TGTGCCAGCAGCTCCTCCCCCGTTCGTCCTGAAGCTTTCTTT CASSSSPVRPEAFF
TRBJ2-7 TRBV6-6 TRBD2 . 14 TGTGCCAGCAGCCCAGGACTAGTGGGTTACGAGCAGTACTTC CASSPGLVGYEQYF
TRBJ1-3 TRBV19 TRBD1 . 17 TGTGCCAGTAGTATAGTGGGACAGGGAGCCTCTGGAAACACCATATATTTT CASSIVGQGASGNTIYF
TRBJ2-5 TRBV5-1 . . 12 TGCGCCAGCACCGGTTGGAGTGAGACCCAGTACTTC CASTGWSETQYF
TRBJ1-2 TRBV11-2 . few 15 TGTGCCAGCAGCTTATTCAGGGGAACTAACTATGGCTACACCTTC CASSLFRGTNYGYTF
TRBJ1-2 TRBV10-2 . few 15 TGCGCCAGCGGGGTCAAGGGCGGGGACGGCTATGGCTACACCTTC CASGVKGGDGYGYTF
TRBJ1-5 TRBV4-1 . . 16 TGCGCCAGCAGCGAGAGGGGGGGGCTTAGCAATCAGCCCCAGCATTTT CASSERGGLSNQPQHF
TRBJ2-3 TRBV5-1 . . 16 TGCGCCAGCAGCTGGGGTGGAGGGTTATTCACAGATACGCAGTATTTT CASSWGGGLFTDTQYF
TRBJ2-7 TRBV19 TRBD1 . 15 TGTGCCAGTAGTATAGGGTGGGGACAGTTCTACGAGCAGTACTTC CASSIGWGQFYEQYF
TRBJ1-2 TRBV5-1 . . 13 TGCGCCAGCAGCCTCGGGACTGAGTATGGCTACACCTTC CASSLGTEYGYTF
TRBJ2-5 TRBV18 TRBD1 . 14 TGTGCCAGCTCACCTCAGGACAGGGTAGAGACCCAGTACTTC CASSPQDRVETQYF
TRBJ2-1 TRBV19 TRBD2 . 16 TGTGCCAGTAGTATAGGGGGAGCGGGGGGGCACGGTGAGCAGTTCTTC CASSIGGAGGHGEQFF
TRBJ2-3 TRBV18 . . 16 TGTGCCAGCTCACCCTTAGCCCTTTTTAGCACAGATACGCAGTATTTT CASSPLALFSTDTQYF
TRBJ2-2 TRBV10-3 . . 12 TGTGCCATCCGAGGGGGATACGGGGAGCTGTTTTTT CAIRGGYGELFF
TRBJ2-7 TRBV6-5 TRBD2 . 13 TGTGCCAGCAGTTACCCGGGGACTAGGGAGCAGTACTTC CASSYPGTREQYF
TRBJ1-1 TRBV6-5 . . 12 TGTGCCAGCAGTTACGGGGCCCGGGAAGCTTTCTTT CASSYGAREAFF
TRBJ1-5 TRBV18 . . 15 TGTGCCAGCTCACCCAGGGATTTTGGCAATCAGCCCCAGCATTTT CASSPRDFGNQPQHF
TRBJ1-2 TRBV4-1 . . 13 TGCGCCAGCAGCCAAGGGGACACCCTGCGTTCGAAATTC CASSQGDTLRSKF
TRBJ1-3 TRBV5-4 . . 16 TGTGCCAGCAGCTTGGCCGGGCAGGGTTGGGGAAACACCATATATTTT CASSLAGQGWGNTIYF
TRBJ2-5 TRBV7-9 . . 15 TGTGCCAGCAGCTTAGTTACGGGGGTTAATAAGACCCAGTACTTC CASSLVTGVNKTQYF
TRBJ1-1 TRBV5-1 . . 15 TGCGCCAGCAGCTCCTCGCTAGTTGTGGACACTGAAGCTTTCTTT CASSSSLVVDTEAFF
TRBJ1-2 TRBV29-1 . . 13 TGCAGCGTGACCGGGAGCCTAAGCTATGGCTACACCTTC CSVTGSLSYGYTF
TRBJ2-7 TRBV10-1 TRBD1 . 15 TGCGCCAGCAGTGATGGTACAGGGGGTTTCCACGAGCAGTACTTC CASSDGTGGFHEQYF
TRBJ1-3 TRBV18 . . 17 TGTGCCAGCTCACCCTACGAAACAGGAATCTCTGGAAACACCATATATTTT CASSPYETGISGNTIYF
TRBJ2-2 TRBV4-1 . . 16 TGCGCCAGCAGCCAGCAGGGATTCCCAAACACCGGGGAGCTGTTTTTT CASSQQGFPNTGELFF
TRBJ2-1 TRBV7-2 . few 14 TGTGCCAGCAGCCCCCCTTTGAGCTACAATGAGCAGTTCTTC CASSPPLSYNEQFF
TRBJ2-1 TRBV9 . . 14 TGTGCCAGCAGCGTAGCTCTTTCGGGAAATGAGCAGTTCTTC CASSVALSGNEQFF
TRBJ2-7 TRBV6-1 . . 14 TGTGCCAGCAGGGGAACAGGGCCCTTCTACGAGCAGTACTTC CASRGTGPFYEQYF
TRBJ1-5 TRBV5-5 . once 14 TGTGCCAGCAGCTTCGAGGGATTCAATCAGCCCCAGCATTTT CASSFEGFNQPQHF
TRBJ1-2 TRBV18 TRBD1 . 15 TGTGCCAGCTCACCACCGGACAGGACCTACTATGGCTACACCTTC CASSPPDRTYYGYTF
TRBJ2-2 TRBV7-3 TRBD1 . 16 TGTGCCAGCAGCGAACCGACTACAGGGGGCACCGGGGAGCTGTTTTTT CASSEPTTGGTGELFF
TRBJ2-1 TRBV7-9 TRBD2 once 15 TGTGCCAGCAGCTTTAGAGCGGGGGAATACAATGAGCAGTTCTTC CASSFRAGEYNEQFF
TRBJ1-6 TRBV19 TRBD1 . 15 TGTGCCAGTAGCCAGGGGGTCGGGTATAATTCACCCCTCCACTTT CASSQGVGYNSPLHF
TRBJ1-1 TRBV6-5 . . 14 TGTGCCAGCAGTAACCAGGGGTTGTGGACTGAAGCTTTCTTT CASSNQGLWTEAFF
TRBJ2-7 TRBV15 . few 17 TGTGCCACCAGCAGACCCCCGTTGGGACTCTTATCCTACGAGCAGTACTTC CATSRPPLGLLSYEQYF
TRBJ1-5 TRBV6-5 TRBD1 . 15 TGTGCCAGCAGCGGGACAGGGGGCCCTTCTCAGCCCCAGCATTTT CASSGTGGPSQPQHF
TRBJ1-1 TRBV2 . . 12 TGTGCCAGCGAGCCCGGGACAAAGAAAGCTTTCTTT CASEPGTKKAFF
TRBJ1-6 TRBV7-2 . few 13 TGTGCCAGCAGCCCACCAGGTGATTCACCCCTCCACTTT CASSPPGDSPLHF
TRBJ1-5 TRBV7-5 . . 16 TGTGCCAGAAGCTTAGAACCTTCAGGTAGCAATCAGCCCCAGCATTTT CARSLEPSGSNQPQHF
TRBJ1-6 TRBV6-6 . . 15 TGTGCCAGCAGTTTCGTCGGCGGGACTAATTCACCCCTCCACTTT CASSFVGGTNSPLHF
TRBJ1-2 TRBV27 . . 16 TGTGCCAGCAGTTCTTTTAGGGGGACGGACTTCTATGGCTACACCTTC CASSSFRGTDFYGYTF
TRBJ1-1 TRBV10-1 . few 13 TGCGCCAGCAGTGATAACCCTAGCACTGAAGCTTTCTTT CASSDNPSTEAFF
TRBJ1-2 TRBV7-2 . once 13 TGTGCCAGCAGCTTAGGATACGGGGGGGGCTACACCTTC CASSLGYGGGYTF
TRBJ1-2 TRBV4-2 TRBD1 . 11 TGTGCCAGCTTGGGACAGAAGGGCTACACCTTC CASLGQKGYTF
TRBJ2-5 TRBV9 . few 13 TGTGCCAGCAGCGCGGGGATGGGGGAGACCCAGTACTTC CASSAGMGETQYF